The clone carrying this T cell receptor (beta chain) appeared a few times. Its antigen is unidentified. This record belongs to a study of cytomegalovirus exposure and HLA in healthy donors. As for the study in general: Earlier work reported approximately 110 million unique TCR beta sequences from approximately 180 million T cells.

PCR was performed using 60 Vbeta and 13 Jbeta primers. Only in-frame clones appear in the TCRdb table, and some are missing; sequencing was by immunoSEQ multiplex PCR. In the table there are roughly 100,000 clones, roughly 73% of which are singletons. Study-level findings and limits: The study had only CMV serostatus as immune exposure information. 150 or so TCR beta chains were listed as cytomegalovirus-associated.

The germline V and J ends were trimmed by 1 base and 7 bases, with 10 bases remaining between them. Germline-derived CDR1 and CDR2 are SGHVS and FNYEAQ. CDR3 length equals 14 residues. The chain uses TRBV7-6 and TRBJ1-4, with D possibly matching TRBD1 (5 bases). This clonotype originated in a woman aged 40 to 49 in good health and CMV-seropositive. Specimen: PBMCs. CDR3 nucleotide sequence: TGTGCCAGCAGCTTAGATCGGGGGAGTGAAAAACTGTTTTTT. As protein: CASSLDRGSEKLFF.